Listed below are T cell receptor beta chains from one sample, sequenced in a study of T cells in Graves' hyperthyroidism and ophthalmopathy. TCRdb itself ran the multiplex PCR reads through MiXCR, one entry per CDR3 protein. The sample contains roughly 840,000 distinct CDR3 sequences, about 38% of which appear only once. Sequenced sample: blood. Source of these receptors: a man between 18 and 35 years old with Graves' hyperthyroidism. Each CDR3 is given with its conserved first and last residue. A D gene is named only where the DNA matches it firmly. Clone size is not always given. Where it is, it says once, few, many or a class for expanded clones.

TRBD2 TRBJ2-7 TRBV20-1 - CSASLSSAGDYEQYF TGCAGTGCTAGCCTATCGTCTGCGGGAGACTACGAGCAGTACTTC
- TRBJ2-5 TRBV10-3 few CASNPGRQETQYF TGTGCCAGCAACCCCGGACGCCAAGAGACCCAGTACTTC
TRBD1 TRBJ1-1 TRBV7-2 many CASSRQGGDTEAFF TGTGCCAGCAGTCGACAGGGAGGGGACACTGAAGCTTTCTTT
TRBD1 TRBJ2-7 TRBV5-1 - CASSRGQAPYEQYF TGCGCCAGCAGCAGGGGACAGGCCCCCTACGAGCAGTACTTC
- TRBJ1-4 TRBV7-2 few CASSLHGGGTNEKLFF TGTGCCAGCAGCTTACACGGGGGAGGGACTAATGAAAAACTGTTTTTT
TRBD2 TRBJ2-7 TRBV20-1 many CSAARTSGRAKQYF TGCAGTGCTGCACGGACTAGCGGGAGGGCCAAGCAGTACTTC
- TRBJ1-5 TRBV19 once CASSVTGNEPQHF TGTGCCAGTAGTGTTACGGGGAATGAGCCCCAGCATTTT
- TRBJ1-2 TRBV12-3/TRBV12-4 - CASSSKNYGYTF TGTGCCAGCAGTTCCAAAAACTATGGCTACACCTTC
- TRBJ1-1 TRBV12-3/TRBV12-4 - CAAARGGPTEAFF TGTGCCGCGGCTCGGGGGGGCCCCACTGAAGCTTTCTTT
TRBD1 TRBJ1-1 TRBV5-1 many CASSNQGVDTEAFF TGCGCCAGCAGCAACCAGGGGGTGGACACTGAAGCTTTCTTT
TRBD1 TRBJ1-2 TRBV20-1 - CSASTRGLNGYTF TGCAGTGCTAGTACCAGGGGGCTTAATGGCTACACCTTC
TRBD1 TRBJ2-5 TRBV29-1 - CSGGQNRETQYF TGCAGCGGGGGACAGAACAGGGAGACCCAGTACTTC
TRBD1 TRBJ2-7 TRBV12-3/TRBV12-4 - CASTLWDRVYEQYF TGTGCCAGCACCCTCTGGGACAGGGTCTACGAGCAGTACTTC
- TRBJ2-5 TRBV6-5 - CASSEYWAGKYF TGTGCCAGCAGCGAGTATTGGGCAGGAAAGTACTTC
- TRBJ1-1 TRBV6-6 few CASSSRLAGRSAFF TGTGCCAGCAGCTCTAGGTTGGCAGGGCGCTCAGCTTTCTTT
- TRBJ2-7 TRBV29-1 - CSVDPTGVDEQYF TGCAGCGTTGACCCGACAGGTGTCGACGAGCAGTACTTC
- TRBJ2-6 TRBV4-1 few CASSQGPISGANVLTF TGTGCCAGCAGCCAAGGGCCTATCTCTGGGGCCAACGTCCTGACTTTC
- TRBJ1-3 TRBV7-2 many CASSLGFGNTIYF TGTGCCAGCAGCTTGGGGTTCGGAAACACCATATATTTT
TRBD1 TRBJ2-5 TRBV20-1 many CSTRQGSRETQYF TGCTCTACTAGACAGGGGAGTCGGGAGACCCAGTACTTC
TRBD1 TRBJ2-7 TRBV10-3 many CAISEPGQGRNYEQYF TGTGCCATCAGTGAGCCTGGACAGGGAAGAAACTACGAGCAGTACTTC
TRBD2 TRBJ2-2 TRBV6-5 - CASSKSGITGELFF TGTGCCAGCAGTAAAAGCGGGATCACCGGGGAGCTGTTTTTT
- TRBJ1-3 TRBV7-2 many CASSSRMTSGNTIYF TGTGCCAGCAGCTCTCGCATGACCTCTGGAAACACCATATATTTT
TRBD1 TRBJ1-1 TRBV6-2/TRBV6-3 few CASTDGRGLEAFF TGTGCCAGCACCGACGGGAGGGGGCTTGAAGCTTTCTTT
- TRBJ2-7 TRBV7-2 - CASSLDEGDTYEQYF TGTGCCAGCAGCTTAGATGAGGGGGATACCTACGAGCAGTACTTC
- TRBJ1-1 TRBV10-1 many CASSEGAANTEAFF TGCGCCAGCAGTGAGGGGGCAGCGAACACTGAAGCTTTCTTT